The rows below give T cell receptor beta chains drawn from one sample of a study of resident and recirculating memory T cells in vitiligo. The data were produced by immunoSEQ multiplex PCR, yet TCRdb's version contains in-frame clones alone and is incomplete. The sample records 70,000 to 75,000 clones, approximately 89% being singletons. Sequencing was performed on blood. The receptors were sampled from a male donor with vitiligo. Both conserved end residues are part of each CDR3. The order of the fields is D gene, J gene, V gene, clone size, CDR3 protein, CDR3 DNA. The D gene is left open where the match is weak. Clone size is shown for a subset of rows, as once, few, many or a class of expanded clone.

d_call: NA
j_call: TRBJ1-5
v_call: TRBV5-6
clone_size: NA
cdr3_aa: CASSLRTGGNQPQHF
cdr3_nt: TGTGCCAGCAGCCTTCGGACGGGGGGCAATCAGCCCCAGCATTTT

d_call: TRBD1
j_call: TRBJ2-5
v_call: TRBV5-4
clone_size: NA
cdr3_aa: CASSFTGVRGETQYF
cdr3_nt: TGTGCCAGCAGCTTCACAGGGGTAAGGGGAGAGACCCAGTACTTC

d_call: TRBD1
j_call: TRBJ1-6
v_call: TRBV5-4
clone_size: NA
cdr3_aa: CASSASGQGYNSPLHF
cdr3_nt: TGTGCCAGCAGCGCCTCTGGACAGGGCTATAATTCACCCCTCCACTTT

d_call: NA
j_call: TRBJ1-5
v_call: TRBV7-2
clone_size: NA
cdr3_aa: CASSLVAVDSNQPQHF
cdr3_nt: TGTGCCAGCAGCTTAGTTGCGGTTGATAGCAATCAGCCCCAGCATTTT

d_call: TRBD1
j_call: TRBJ2-1
v_call: TRBV6-1
clone_size: NA
cdr3_aa: CASRGETGGYNEQFF
cdr3_nt: TGTGCCAGCAGGGGAGAGACAGGGGGGTACAATGAGCAGTTCTTC

d_call: TRBD2
j_call: TRBJ2-7
v_call: TRBV7-8
clone_size: NA
cdr3_aa: CASSLERAGGSYEQYF
cdr3_nt: TGTGCCAGCAGCTTAGAGCGGGCGGGGGGCTCCTACGAGCAGTACTTC

d_call: NA
j_call: TRBJ1-1
v_call: TRBV11-2
clone_size: NA
cdr3_aa: CASSLADSPQVGAFF
cdr3_nt: TGTGCCAGCAGCTTAGCGGACTCGCCCCAGGTGGGAGCTTTCTTT

d_call: NA
j_call: TRBJ1-1
v_call: TRBV19
clone_size: NA
cdr3_aa: CASSDRTAEFPNTEAFF
cdr3_nt: TGTGCCAGTAGTGACCGGACAGCCGAATTCCCAAACACTGAAGCTTTCTTT

d_call: TRBD2
j_call: TRBJ2-1
v_call: TRBV10-3
clone_size: once
cdr3_aa: CAISESTSGGARDNEQFF
cdr3_nt: TGTGCCATCAGTGAGTCGACTAGCGGGGGGGCTCGAGACAATGAGCAGTTCTTC

d_call: NA
j_call: TRBJ1-1
v_call: TRBV2
clone_size: NA
cdr3_aa: CASSERVTTEAFF
cdr3_nt: TGTGCCAGCAGTGAACGGGTTACGACTGAAGCTTTCTTT

d_call: TRBD1
j_call: TRBJ1-5
v_call: TRBV5-4
clone_size: NA
cdr3_aa: CASSPDRGSNQPQHF
cdr3_nt: TGTGCCAGCAGCCCGGACAGGGGTAGCAATCAGCCCCAGCATTTT

d_call: TRBD1
j_call: TRBJ1-2
v_call: TRBV5-5
clone_size: NA
cdr3_aa: CASSLLDRGGKGYTF
cdr3_nt: TGTGCCAGCAGCTTGTTGGACAGGGGAGGGAAAGGCTACACCTTC

d_call: TRBD2
j_call: TRBJ2-2
v_call: TRBV4-1
clone_size: NA
cdr3_aa: CASSSTRGDYRHRNTGELFF
cdr3_nt: TGCGCCAGCAGCTCGACCAGAGGGGACTATAGGCACCGGAACACCGGGGAGCTGTTTTTT

d_call: TRBD2
j_call: TRBJ2-2
v_call: TRBV7-3
clone_size: NA
cdr3_aa: CASSKTSGGPNTGELFF
cdr3_nt: TGTGCCAGCAGCAAAACTAGCGGGGGCCCGAACACCGGGGAGCTGTTTTTT

d_call: NA
j_call: TRBJ1-5
v_call: TRBV7-2
clone_size: NA
cdr3_aa: CASSLEGDQPQHF
cdr3_nt: TGTGCCAGCAGCTTAGAAGGGGATCAGCCCCAGCATTTT

d_call: TRBD1
j_call: TRBJ1-2
v_call: TRBV6-1
clone_size: NA
cdr3_aa: CASSGGDRGTYGYTF
cdr3_nt: TGTGCCAGCAGTGGAGGGGACAGGGGGACCTATGGCTACACCTTC

d_call: NA
j_call: TRBJ2-2
v_call: TRBV5-6
clone_size: NA
cdr3_aa: CASRMSGGAGELFF
cdr3_nt: TGTGCCAGCAGGATGAGTGGAGGGGCCGGGGAGCTGTTTTTT

d_call: NA
j_call: TRBJ2-7
v_call: TRBV7-3
clone_size: NA
cdr3_aa: CASSLSPGSYEQYF
cdr3_nt: TGTGCCAGCAGCTTAAGTCCAGGATCCTACGAGCAGTACTTC

d_call: TRBD1
j_call: TRBJ1-2
v_call: TRBV30
clone_size: NA
cdr3_aa: CACVQGAGTGYTF
cdr3_nt: TGTGCCTGCGTGCAGGGGGCGGGAACGGGCTACACCTTC

d_call: TRBD1
j_call: TRBJ2-2
v_call: TRBV7-2
clone_size: NA
cdr3_aa: CASSLGKGAVNTGELFF
cdr3_nt: TGTGCCAGCAGCTTAGGGAAGGGGGCCGTGAACACCGGGGAGCTGTTTTTT

d_call: TRBD1
j_call: TRBJ2-5
v_call: TRBV10-1
clone_size: NA
cdr3_aa: CASSVDRDETQYF
cdr3_nt: TGCGCCAGCAGTGTCGACAGGGATGAGACCCAGTACTTC

d_call: TRBD1
j_call: TRBJ1-3
v_call: TRBV10-3
clone_size: NA
cdr3_aa: CATGDQGARDGNTIYF
cdr3_nt: TGTGCCACGGGCGACCAGGGGGCGCGCGACGGAAACACCATATATTTT

d_call: TRBD2
j_call: TRBJ2-3
v_call: TRBV6-6
clone_size: few
cdr3_aa: CASSYFSGGTDTQYF
cdr3_nt: TGTGCCAGCAGTTACTTTAGCGGGGGCACAGATACGCAGTATTTT

d_call: NA
j_call: TRBJ1-2
v_call: TRBV28
clone_size: once
cdr3_aa: CASSLRGSYGYTF
cdr3_nt: TGTGCCAGCAGTCTAAGGGGGAGCTATGGCTACACCTTC

d_call: TRBD1
j_call: TRBJ1-4
v_call: TRBV18
clone_size: NA
cdr3_aa: CASSPRQGSGEKLFF
cdr3_nt: TGTGCCAGCTCACCACGACAGGGGTCGGGCGAAAAACTGTTTTTT

d_call: TRBD2
j_call: TRBJ2-3
v_call: TRBV4-3
clone_size: NA
cdr3_aa: CASSPRKAMREGGTQYF
cdr3_nt: TGCGCCAGCAGCCCTCGTAAGGCTATGAGGGAGGGTGGTACGCAGTATTTT

d_call: NA
j_call: TRBJ2-1
v_call: TRBV4-3
clone_size: NA
cdr3_aa: CASSRRRGTSYNEQFF
cdr3_nt: TGCGCCAGCAGTAGACGACGGGGAACTTCCTACAATGAGCAGTTCTTC

d_call: NA
j_call: TRBJ2-7
v_call: TRBV7-8
clone_size: NA
cdr3_aa: CASSSSPYEQYF
cdr3_nt: TGTGCCAGCAGCTCTTCCCCCTACGAGCAGTACTTC

d_call: TRBD2
j_call: TRBJ2-3
v_call: TRBV4-2
clone_size: NA
cdr3_aa: CASSQDYGGASDTQYF
cdr3_nt: TGTGCCAGCAGCCAAGATTACGGGGGGGCGTCGGATACGCAGTATTTT

d_call: NA
j_call: TRBJ1-2
v_call: TRBV4-3
clone_size: NA
cdr3_aa: CASSQDEQGGYTF
cdr3_nt: TGCGCCAGCAGCCAAGATGAACAGGGAGGCTACACCTTC

d_call: TRBD2
j_call: TRBJ2-1
v_call: TRBV10-3
clone_size: NA
cdr3_aa: CAISESASGGHGDEQFF
cdr3_nt: TGTGCCATCAGTGAGTCGGCTAGCGGGGGCCATGGGGATGAGCAGTTCTTC

d_call: TRBD1
j_call: TRBJ1-3
v_call: TRBV27
clone_size: NA
cdr3_aa: CASRRQGSSGNTIYF
cdr3_nt: TGTGCCAGCAGGCGACAGGGGAGCTCTGGAAACACCATATATTTT

d_call: TRBD1
j_call: TRBJ2-7
v_call: TRBV6-5
clone_size: NA
cdr3_aa: CASRNTGTGLYEQYF
cdr3_nt: TGTGCCAGCAGAAATACCGGGACAGGCCTCTACGAGCAGTACTTC

d_call: TRBD1
j_call: TRBJ2-7
v_call: TRBV6-1
clone_size: NA
cdr3_aa: CASLGDSSYEQYF
cdr3_nt: TGTGCCAGCCTGGGGGACAGCTCCTACGAGCAGTACTTC

d_call: TRBD1
j_call: TRBJ1-1
v_call: TRBV6-6
clone_size: NA
cdr3_aa: CASIRDRGYTEAFF
cdr3_nt: TGTGCCAGCATAAGGGACAGGGGATACACTGAAGCTTTCTTT